Listed below are T cell receptor beta chains from one sample, sequenced in a study of CD8+ T cells in alopecia areata. Some clones are missing from TCRdb's copy, which holds only in-frame ones; the method was immunoSEQ multiplex PCR. The sample holds more than 150,000 clones; 59% are singletons and the top ten take 14% to 15%. The starting material was CD4+ T cells sorted from blood, obtained at week 0. The receptor set was obtained from a human donor with alopecia areata. Each CDR3 is given with its conserved first and last residue. D genes are given only for firm matches. Not all rows give a size; the values are once, few, many and, for expanded clones, a class.

D | size | length | J | V | CDR3 | DNA
- | - | 15 | TRBJ1-1 | TRBV29-1 | CSVETVFGTNTEAFF | TGCAGCGTTGAAACGGTATTCGGTACGAACACTGAAGCTTTCTTT
TRBD1 | once | 16 | TRBJ1-6 | TRBV4-1 | CASSQGGQYYNSPLHF | TGCGCCAGCAGCCAAGGGGGACAGTATTATAATTCACCCCTCCACTTT
- | few | 14 | TRBJ2-2 | TRBV29-1 | CSAEGRANTGELFF | TGCAGCGCCGAGGGGCGGGCGAACACCGGGGAGCTGTTTTTT
- | - | 13 | TRBJ1-5 | TRBV5-6 | CASSWQGSQPQHF | TGTGCCAGCAGCTGGCAGGGTAGTCAGCCCCAGCATTTT
- | - | 15 | TRBJ2-3 | TRBV2 | CASSDGQLEGDTQYF | TGTGCCAGCAGTGATGGACAGTTGGAGGGGGATACGCAGTATTTT
TRBD2 | - | 15 | TRBJ2-3 | TRBV11-2 | CASSPRTSGVDTQYF | TGTGCCAGCAGCCCCAGGACTAGCGGGGTCGATACGCAGTATTTT
- | - | 16 | TRBJ2-1 | TRBV6-1 | CASSAQWAGAINEQFF | TGTGCCAGCAGTGCCCAGTGGGCGGGGGCTATTAATGAGCAGTTCTTC
- | - | 12 | TRBJ1-2 | TRBV30 | CARDSLNYGYTF | TGTGCCCGAGACAGCCTTAACTATGGCTACACCTTC
- | - | 15 | TRBJ1-5 | TRBV5-1 | CASSLGGERNQPQHF | TGCGCCAGCAGCTTGGGAGGGGAACGGAATCAGCCCCAGCATTTT
TRBD1 | - | 14 | TRBJ2-5 | TRBV7-2 | CASSPTGEVGTQYF | TGTGCCAGCAGCCCCACAGGGGAAGTTGGGACCCAGTACTTC
TRBD2 | few | 18 | TRBJ2-3 | TRBV2 | CASSESSGGVSSTDTQYF | TGTGCCAGCAGTGAAAGTAGCGGGGGGGTGAGCTCCACAGATACGCAGTATTTT
TRBD2 | - | 13 | TRBJ2-2 | TRBV29-1 | CSAAGRNTGELFF | TGCAGCGCAGCGGGACGCAACACCGGGGAGCTGTTTTTT
TRBD1 | - | 15 | TRBJ2-5 | TRBV29-1 | CSVDLGTEIQETQYF | TGCAGCGTTGATCTTGGGACAGAGATCCAAGAGACCCAGTACTTC
TRBD1 | - | 14 | TRBJ1-6 | TRBV5-1 | CASSFRQGASPLHF | TGCGCCAGCAGCTTCCGACAGGGGGCTTCACCCCTCCACTTT